This T cell receptor (beta chain) came from a study of blood T cells in healthy people across ages. The CDR3 loop spans 11 amino acids. The ends were cut back, 3 bases at V and 15 bases at J, with 12 bases in the middle. Germline CDR1 and CDR2: MDHEN and SYDVKM. Overall study results and limits: Long-lived donors had more naive CD4+ cells and higher diversity than aged donors. Per million T cells, TCR beta diversity dropped about linearly as age rose.

Total RNA amounts of at least 6 micrograms were extracted per sample. For the second PCR, which ran for 7 to 11 cycles, a sample-barcoded 5' primer and a J-beta primer mix were used. MiXCR, applied by TCRdb to the 5' RACE reads, yields one record per CDR3 protein. The sample records approximately 850,000 distinct CDR3 sequences, over 45% being singletons. Note on this clonotype: Its target is not known.

The sequenced sample was blood. The rearrangement joins TRBV28 to TRBJ2-1, with D possibly being TRBD2 (5 bases). The clonotype was recovered from a young man in good health. CDR3 nucleotides: TGTGCCAGCAGTTTCGAGGGAGACTGGTTCTTC. Translated, it gives CASSFEGDWFF.